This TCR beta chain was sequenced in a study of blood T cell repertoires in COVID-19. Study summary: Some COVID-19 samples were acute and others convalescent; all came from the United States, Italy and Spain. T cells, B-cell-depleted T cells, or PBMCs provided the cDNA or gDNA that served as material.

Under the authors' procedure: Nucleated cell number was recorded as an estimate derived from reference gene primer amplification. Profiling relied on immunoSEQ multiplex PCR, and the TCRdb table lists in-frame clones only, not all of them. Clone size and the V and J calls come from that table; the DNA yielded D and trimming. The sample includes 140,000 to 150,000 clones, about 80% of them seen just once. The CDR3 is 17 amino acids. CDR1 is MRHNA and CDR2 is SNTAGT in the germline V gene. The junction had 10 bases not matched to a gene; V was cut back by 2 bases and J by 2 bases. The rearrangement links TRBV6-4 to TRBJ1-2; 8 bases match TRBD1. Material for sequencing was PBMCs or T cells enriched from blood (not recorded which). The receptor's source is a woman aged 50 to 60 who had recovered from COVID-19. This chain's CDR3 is CASSDVGTGESNYGYTF. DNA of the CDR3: TGTGCCAGCAGTGACGTCGGGACAGGTGAGTCCAACTATGGCTACACCTTC.